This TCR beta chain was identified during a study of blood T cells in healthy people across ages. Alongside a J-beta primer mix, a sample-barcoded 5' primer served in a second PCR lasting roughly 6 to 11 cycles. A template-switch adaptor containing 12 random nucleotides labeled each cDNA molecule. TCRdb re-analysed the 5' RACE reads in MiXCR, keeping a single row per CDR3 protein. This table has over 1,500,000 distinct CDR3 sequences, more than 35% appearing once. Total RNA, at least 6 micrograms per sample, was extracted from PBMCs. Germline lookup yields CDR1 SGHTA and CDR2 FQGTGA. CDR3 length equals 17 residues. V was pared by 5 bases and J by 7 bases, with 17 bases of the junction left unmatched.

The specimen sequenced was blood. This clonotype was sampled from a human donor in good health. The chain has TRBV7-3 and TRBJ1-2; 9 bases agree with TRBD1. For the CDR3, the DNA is TGTGCCAGCAGCATCAACACCGGGACAGGGCCCCTCGGTGGCTACACCTTC. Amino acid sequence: CASSINTGTGPLGGYTF.